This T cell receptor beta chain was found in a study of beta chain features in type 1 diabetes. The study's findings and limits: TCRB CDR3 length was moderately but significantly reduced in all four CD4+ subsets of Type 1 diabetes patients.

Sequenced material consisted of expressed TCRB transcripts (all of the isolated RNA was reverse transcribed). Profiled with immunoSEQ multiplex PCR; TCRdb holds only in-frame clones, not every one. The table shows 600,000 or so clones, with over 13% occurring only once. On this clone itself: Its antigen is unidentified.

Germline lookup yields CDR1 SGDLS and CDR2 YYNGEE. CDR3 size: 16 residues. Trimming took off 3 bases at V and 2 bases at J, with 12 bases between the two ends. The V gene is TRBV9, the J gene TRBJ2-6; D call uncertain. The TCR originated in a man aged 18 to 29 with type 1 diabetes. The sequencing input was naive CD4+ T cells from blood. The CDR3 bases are TGTGCCAGCAGCGAAACCCTCCGAGCTGGGGCCAACGTCCTGACTTTC. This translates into CASSETLRAGANVLTF. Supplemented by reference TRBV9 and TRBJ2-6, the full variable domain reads DSGVTQTPKHLITATGQRVTLRCSPRSGDLSVYWYQQSLDQGLQFLIQYYNGEERAKGNILERFSAQQFPDLHSELNLSSLELGDSALYFCASSETLRAGANVLTFGAGSRLTVL.